A single sample gave rise to the 27 T cell receptor beta chains below, sequenced in a study of CD8+ T cells in alopecia areata. RNA was extracted and reverse transcribed into cDNA as the sequencing template. TCRdb keeps only in-frame clones here, not all; method: immunoSEQ multiplex PCR. The sample lists 150,000 to 200,000 clones, approximately 52% occurring once. Treatment in this sample: oral pan-JAK inhibitor, 5-10 mg twice daily. The source was CD4+ T cells sorted from blood, collected at roughly week 58, from a patient treated with tofacitinib. The receptors come from a human donor with alopecia areata.

This clone was counted only a few times. V is TRBV4-1 and J is TRBJ2-1; 8 nucleotides line up with TRBD2. This CDR3 region has 15 residues. Losses at the gene ends were 1 base for V and 15 bases for J; bases not matched to a gene: 14. The germline gives CDR1 MGHRA, CDR2 YSYEKL. The CDR3 coding sequence is TGCGCCAGCAGCCAAGGCGGAGCGGGGGACAATGGTGCGTTCTTC. Amino acids: CASSQGGAGDNGAFF.

The chain recombines TRBV2 with TRBJ2-7; tentatively, D is TRBD1 (5 bases). V was pared by 7 bases and J by 2 bases, with 12 bases between. Germline-derived CDR1 and CDR2 are SNHLY and FYNNEI. The CDR3 consists of 13 residues. DNA of the CDR3: TGTGCCAGCAAACGGACATCGGCCTACGAGCAGTACTTC. Encoded protein: CASKRTSAYEQYF.

V is TRBV28 and J is TRBJ2-7; D remains ambiguous. Trimming cost V 3 bases and J 2 bases, with 8 bases left between them. From germline, CDR1 is MDHEN and CDR2 SYDVKM. The CDR3 contains 13 residues. CDR3: CASSLYTAYEQYF. The CDR3 region has the DNA TGTGCCAGCAGTTTGTACACAGCCTACGAGCAGTACTTC.

The V call is TRBV6-6, the J call TRBJ2-5, with 7 positions matching TRBD1. Unmatched junction bases numbered 8, after V lost 6 bases and J lost 1 base. The CDR3 length is 15 residues. Germline CDR1 MNHNY, CDR2 SVGAGI (reference sequence). In DNA, the CDR3 is TGTGCCAGCAGGGGCCAAAGGGGGCTCCAAGAGACCCAGTACTTC. This codes for CASRGQRGLQETQYF.

In this sample, this clone turned up once. The chain employs TRBV6-1 and TRBJ2-7; 13 bases match TRBD2. Per the germline V gene, CDR1 is MNHNS and CDR2 is SASEGT. V was clipped by 9 bases and J by 7 bases; unmatched bases: 6. The CDR3 loop spans 13 amino acids. This CDR3 is CASRTSGGGEQYF. CDR3 coding DNA: TGTGCCAGTAGGACTAGCGGGGGAGGTGAGCAGTACTTC.

The chain links TRBV27 to TRBJ2-7; D is tentatively TRBD1 or TRBD2 (6 bases each). Trimming took off 6 bases at V and 5 bases at J, with 17 bases between the two ends. The CDR3 spans 14 residues. Germline loops: CDR1 MNHEY, CDR2 SMNVEV (reference sequence). The CDR3 protein is CASRPGATPHEQYF. The CDR3 DNA reads as TGTGCCAGCAGACCGGGGGCGACCCCACACGAGCAGTACTTC.

This clone was picked up a small number of times. CDR3 sequence: CSVRFQETQYF. The CDR3 DNA sequence: TGCAGCGTTCGGTTCCAAGAGACCCAGTACTTC. The chain is built from TRBV29-1 and TRBJ2-5; D uncertain. V was pared by 5 bases and J by 1 base, with 5 bases between. The CDR3 extends over 11 amino acids. CDR1 and CDR2 (germline): SQVTM, ANQGSEA.

The chain uses TRBV7-2 and TRBJ2-1; 9 bases map to TRBD2. CDR3 length equals 14 residues. CDR1 is SGHTA, CDR2 FQGNSA, per germline. V dropped 5 bases and J dropped 4; count of bases not matched to a gene: 3. In nucleotides, the CDR3 is TGTGCCAGCAGCGAGCTAGCGGGGTACAATGAGCAGTTCTTC. The encoded protein is CASSELAGYNEQFF.

The chain is built from TRBV10-3 and TRBJ2-5, with a possible D match to TRBD2 (5 bases). Trimming cost V 6 bases and J 3 bases, with 11 bases left between them. CDR1 and CDR2 (germline): ENHRY, SYGVKD. The CDR3 has 13 amino acids. The CDR3: CAIRPAVEETQYF. CDR3 DNA: TGTGCCATCAGGCCAGCGGTAGAAGAGACCCAGTACTTC.

This rearrangement joins TRBV18 to TRBJ1-1, with 8 bases identical to TRBD1. Germline V CDR1 and CDR2: KGHSH, LQKENI. The CDR3 spans 16 residues. The trim removed 3 bases at V and 1 base at J, leaving 7 bases unmatched. CDR3 loop: CASSPMTTGENTEAFF. Written as DNA, the CDR3 is TGTGCCAGCTCACCTATGACGACAGGGGAGAACACTGAAGCTTTCTTT.

This clone showed up just once. CDR3 coding DNA: TGTGCCAGCAGACAGGGCTATAATTCACCCCTCCACTTT. Translating gives CASRQGYNSPLHF. This chain connects TRBV25-1 to TRBJ1-6; TRBD1 might be the D (6 bases). CDR3 size: 13 residues. V shed 6 bases and J shed 3 bases, with 6 bases lying between them. The germline V gene encodes CDR1 MGHDK and CDR2 SYGVNS.

In its sample, this clone was seen a few times. The V call is TRBV29-1, the J call TRBJ2-1, with unresolved D. V dropped 4 bases and J dropped 0 bases, with 13 bases sitting between them. From germline, CDR1 is SQVTM and CDR2 ANQGSEA. There are 15 residues in the CDR3. This chain's CDR3 is CSVGGALNSYNEQFF. The DNA for the CDR3 is TGCAGCGTTGGAGGAGCACTAAACTCCTACAATGAGCAGTTCTTC.

The chain has TRBV25-1 and TRBJ1-6, with TRBD1 identical over 7 bases. Germline V gene data show CDR1 as MGHDK and CDR2 as SYGVNS. With 10 bases clipped from V and 6 bases from J, the junction kept 9 bases outside the gene matches. The CDR3 extends over 14 amino acids. The CDR3 nucleotides read TGTGCCACCCAGGACAGGTACTCTAATTCACCCCTCCACTTT. Encoded protein: CATQDRYSNSPLHF.

V is TRBV2 and J is TRBJ1-6; D uncertain. V gave up 4 bases and J gave up 9 bases, with 13 bases separating them. The CDR3 totals 14 residues. Germline V gives CDR1 SNHLY, CDR2 FYNNEI. The CDR3 DNA sequence: TGTGCCAGCAGTGGCGATTCGGACCCTTCACCCCTCCACTTT. It is translated as CASSGDSDPSPLHF.

The J gene is TRBJ1-2, the V gene TRBV7-3, with D unclear. Germline CDR1 is SGHTA and CDR2 is FQGTGA. V was pared by 5 bases and J by 4 bases, with 20 bases between. The CDR3 has 16 amino acids. The CDR3 protein is CASSPDGPEFLYGYTF. The CDR3, as DNA: TGTGCCAGCAGCCCCGACGGGCCCGAATTCCTCTATGGCTACACCTTC.

The chain links TRBV18 to TRBJ1-1, with D hard to call. V was cut by 8 bases and J by 4 bases, with 14 bases left in between. The CDR3 covers 13 residues. Germline-derived CDR1 and CDR2 are KGHSH and LQKENI. As DNA, the CDR3 is TGTGCCAGCGCGGGAGGGAGAAGCACTGAAGCTTTCTTT. Its protein product is CASAGGRSTEAFF.

The genes are TRBV29-1 and TRBJ1-2; 8 positions agree with TRBD1. V shed 1 base and J 5 bases; nucleotides not matched to a gene: 9. CDR3 length equals 15 residues. Germline V lookup: CDR1 SQVTM, CDR2 ANQGSEA. The CDR3 DNA sequence: TGCAGCGTTGAAGTACCCGGACAGGGTTGGTATGGCTACACCTTC. The encoded protein is CSVEVPGQGWYGYTF.

This clone came up a few times. The CDR3 protein is CSVALKQEMNTEAFF. Here the CDR3 DNA reads TGCAGCGTTGCGCTTAAACAGGAGATGAACACTGAAGCTTTCTTT. V gene TRBV29-1 combines with J gene TRBJ1-1; TRBD1 is a possible D gene (5 bases). This CDR3 has 15 amino acids. V shed 4 bases and J shed 0 bases, with 15 bases lying between them. Germline values: CDR1 SQVTM, CDR2 ANQGSEA. The full variable domain, rest sourced from reference TRBV29-1 and TRBJ1-1, is SAVISQKPSRDICQRGTSLTIQCQVDSQVTMMFWYRQQPGQSLTLIATANQGSEATYESGFVIDKFPISRPNLTFSTLTVSNMSPEDSSIYLCSVALKQEMNTEAFFGQGTRLTVV.

The CDR3 nucleotides are TGCAGCGTTGGTTTTGTGCTAGCGGGGGCTGAGCAGTTCTTC. As protein: CSVGFVLAGAEQFF. The J gene is TRBJ2-1, the V gene TRBV29-1; 10 nucleotides match TRBD2. CDR1 SQVTM and CDR2 ANQGSEA come from the germline V gene. V dropped 4 bases and J dropped 9; count of bases not matched to a gene: 9. The CDR3 extends over 14 amino acids.

The chain has TRBV30 and TRBJ1-2; D not resolved. The V end was cut by 2 bases, the J end by 3 bases, with 10 bases between. The germline V gene has CDR1 GTSNPN and CDR2 SVGIG (reference sequence). The CDR3 totals 13 residues. In nucleotides, the CDR3 is TGTGCCTGGAGTACGCCACCACACTATGGCTACACCTTC. It translates to CAWSTPPHYGYTF.

J is TRBJ2-4 and V is TRBV29-1; TRBD1 agrees at 10 bases. Germline loops: CDR1 SQVTM, CDR2 ANQGSEA. Trimming took 5 bases from V and 6 from J; bases not matched to a gene: 4. CDR3 length: 13 residues. CDR3 coding DNA: TGCAGCGTTCAAAGACAGGGGGCAAACATTCAGTACTTC. Residues: CSVQRQGANIQYF.

The chain carries TRBV7-8 and TRBJ2-1, with a possible D match to TRBD1 (5 bases). CDR1 is SGHVS and CDR2 is FQNEAQ in the germline V gene. The CDR3 is made up of 17 amino acids. The V gene lost 0 bases and the J gene lost 2 bases, with 14 bases spanning the gap. Written as DNA, the CDR3 is TGTGCCAGCAGCTTAGCGCGAAAGACAGATACCTACAATGAGCAGTTCTTC. It encodes CASSLARKTDTYNEQFF.

This clone was observed a handful of times. The genes are TRBV10-3 and TRBJ2-5; 9 nucleotides align to TRBD1. Per germline, CDR1 ENHRY and CDR2 SYGVKD. V gave up 6 bases and J gave up 5 bases; unmatched junction bases: 7. This CDR3 is 14 amino acids long. CDR3 bases: TGTGCCATCAGCCCCGGGACAGGGCAGGAGACCCAGTACTTC. It encodes CAISPGTGQETQYF.

The J gene is TRBJ2-7, the V gene TRBV7-2; D not certain. Germline lookup yields CDR1 SGHTA and CDR2 FQGNSA. The length of the CDR3 is 12 residues. Trimming pared 2 bases from V and 3 bases from J, leaving 5 bases between. CDR3 amino acids: CASSLSDYEQYF. CDR3 coding DNA: TGTGCCAGCAGCTTAAGCGACTACGAGCAGTACTTC.

The sample holds a few counts of this clone. Other DNA sequences within the sample encode an identical CDR3. CDR3 loop: CSAGEETQYF. The CDR3 bases are TGCAGTGCTGGGGAAGAGACCCAGTACTTC. This rearrangement joins TRBV20-1 to TRBJ2-5; D is uncertain. The V gene's germline CDR1 is DFQATT and CDR2 SNEGSKA (reference sequence). The CDR3 extends over 10 amino acids. Deletions cut 5 bases from V and 3 bases from J, with 4 bases between.

CDR3 nucleotide sequence: TGTGCCAGCACCCTCGGTGCCTCTAACTATGGCTACACCTTC. The encoded protein is CASTLGASNYGYTF. The V call is TRBV6-5, the J call TRBJ1-2, with D unresolved. Per germline, CDR1 MNHEY and CDR2 SVGAGI. Trimming took 7 bases from V and 0 from J, leaving 12 bases between them. The CDR3 has 14 residues.

The chain recombines TRBV6-5 with TRBJ1-4; D may be TRBD1 (6 bases). Germline lookup yields CDR1 MNHEY and CDR2 SVGAGI. V lost 5 bases, J lost 8 bases, and 12 bases lay in between. CDR3 length equals 13 residues. CDR3 nucleotide sequence: TGTGCCAGCAGTCTCCTAGGGGGAGAAAAACTGTTTTTT. Its protein product is CASSLLGGEKLFF.